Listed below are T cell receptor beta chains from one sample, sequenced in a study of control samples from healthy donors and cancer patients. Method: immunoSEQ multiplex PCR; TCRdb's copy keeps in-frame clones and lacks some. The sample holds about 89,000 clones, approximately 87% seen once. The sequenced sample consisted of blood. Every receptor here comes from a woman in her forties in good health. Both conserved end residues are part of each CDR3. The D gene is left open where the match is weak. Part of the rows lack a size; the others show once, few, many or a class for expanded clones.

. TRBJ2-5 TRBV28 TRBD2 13 TGTGCCAGCAGCCCTTTCGCCCTAGCGGGAGCCAACTTC CASSPFALAGANF
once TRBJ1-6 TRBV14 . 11 TGTGCCAGCAGCCAAGGGTCCACCCTCCACTTT CASSQGSTLHF
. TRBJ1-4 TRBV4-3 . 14 TGCGCCAGCAGCCAAGATAAAACGGCTGAAAAACTGTTTTTT CASSQDKTAEKLFF
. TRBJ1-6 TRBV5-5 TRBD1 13 TGTGCCAGCAGCTGGGACAGGAGTTCACCCCTCCACTTT CASSWDRSSPLHF
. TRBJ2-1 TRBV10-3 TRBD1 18 TGTGCCATCAGTGAGTCGAAGTCTGGACAGGGGGCTTACAATGAGCAGTTCTTC CAISESKSGQGAYNEQFF
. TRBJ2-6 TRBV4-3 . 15 TGCGCCAGCAGCCAAGTTAACTCTGGGGCCAACGTCCTGACTTTC CASSQVNSGANVLTF
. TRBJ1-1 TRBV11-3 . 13 TGTGCCAGCAGCTTAGTGGAACGCGGTGAAGCTTTCTTT CASSLVERGEAFF
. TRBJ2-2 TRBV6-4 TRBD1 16 TGTGCCAGCAGTGACTCGGCTACAGGGGAACACGGGGAGCTGTTTTTT CASSDSATGEHGELFF
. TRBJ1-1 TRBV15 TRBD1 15 TGTGCCACCAGCAGGGTGGGACAGGGGCACACTGAAGCTTTCTTT CATSRVGQGHTEAFF
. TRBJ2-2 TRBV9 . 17 TGTGCCAGCACCCCGTCCCCCTCCCGGGGGCAAACCGGGGAGCTGTTTTTT CASTPSPSRGQTGELFF
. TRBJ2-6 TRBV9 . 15 TGTGCCAGCAGCGTCGAAAAATCTGGGGCCAACGTCCTGACTTTC CASSVEKSGANVLTF
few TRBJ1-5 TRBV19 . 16 TGTGCCAGTAGTACCCTACAGGGATTTAGCAATCAGCCCCAGCATTTT CASSTLQGFSNQPQHF
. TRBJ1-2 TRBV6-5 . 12 TGTGCCAGCAGCCACAGGAACTATGGCTACACCTTC CASSHRNYGYTF
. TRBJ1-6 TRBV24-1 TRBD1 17 TGTGCCACCAGTGATTTTGGACAGGATTCCTATAATTCACCCCTCCACTTT CATSDFGQDSYNSPLHF
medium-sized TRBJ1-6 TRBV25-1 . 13 TGTGCCAGCACCGTGGGGAATCGATCACCCCTCCACTTT CASTVGNRSPLHF
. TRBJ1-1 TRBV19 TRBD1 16 TGTGCCAGTAGTACCGATTATCAGGGGGGGCACACTGAAGCTTTCTTT CASSTDYQGGHTEAFF
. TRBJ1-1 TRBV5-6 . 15 TGTGCCAGCAGCTGGTCAGGAGACGGGAACACTGAAGCTTTCTTT CASSWSGDGNTEAFF
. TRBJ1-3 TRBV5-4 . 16 TGTGCCAGCAGCTTGGATCCGGAGTCCTCTGGAAACACCATATATTTT CASSLDPESSGNTIYF
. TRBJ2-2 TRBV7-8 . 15 TGTGCCAGCAGCCGAAGGGCAGGGGACACCGGGGAGCTGTTTTTT CASSRRAGDTGELFF
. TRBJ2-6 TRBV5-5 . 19 TGTGCCAGCAGCCCACAATACTTGGCAGCTCGCTCTGGGGCCAACGTCCTGACTTTC CASSPQYLAARSGANVLTF
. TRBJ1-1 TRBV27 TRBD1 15 TGTGCCAGCACCTCGGGACAGGGGATGAACACTGAAGCTTTCTTT CASTSGQGMNTEAFF
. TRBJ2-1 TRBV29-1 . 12 TGCAGCGTTGAAAAGGGGGGCAGTGAGCAGTTCTTC CSVEKGGSEQFF
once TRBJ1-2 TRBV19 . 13 TGTGCCAGTAATCCGAGTTCGAACTATGGCTACACCTTC CASNPSSNYGYTF
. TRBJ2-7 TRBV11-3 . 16 TGTGCCAGCAGCCCCCCGTCAGGGGTTCTAGCCTACGAGCAGTACTTC CASSPPSGVLAYEQYF
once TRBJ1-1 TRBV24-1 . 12 TGTGCCACCGGGAGGGATGATACTGAAGCTTTCTTT CATGRDDTEAFF
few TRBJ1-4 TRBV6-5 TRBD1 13 TGTGCCAGCAGTTGGCGACAGGGAGGGAAACTGTTTTTT CASSWRQGGKLFF
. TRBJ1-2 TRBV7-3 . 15 TGTGCCAGCAGCTTAGGTTCGGGGGCAGGGTATGGCTACACCTTC CASSLGSGAGYGYTF
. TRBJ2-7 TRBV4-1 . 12 TGCGCCAGCAGCCTCCCGTCGCACGAGCAGTACTTC CASSLPSHEQYF
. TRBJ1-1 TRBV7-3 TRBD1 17 TGTGCCAGCAGCTTAATGGTGACAGGGGCGACGAACACTGAAGCTTTCTTT CASSLMVTGATNTEAFF
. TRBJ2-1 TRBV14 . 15 TGTGCCAGCAGCCAAGATTTACAGGTCTACAATGAGCAGTTCTTC CASSQDLQVYNEQFF
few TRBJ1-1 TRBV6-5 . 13 TGTGCCAGCAGTCCGGACGATACGAGGGCAGCTTTCTTT CASSPDDTRAAFF
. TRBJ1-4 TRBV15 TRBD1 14 TGTGCCACCAGCAGGGACAGGGCGGCTGAAAAACTGTTTTTT CATSRDRAAEKLFF
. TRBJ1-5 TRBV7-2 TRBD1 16 TGTGCCAGCAGCTTAGGCGGGACAGGGGGGAATCAGCCCCAGCATTTT CASSLGGTGGNQPQHF
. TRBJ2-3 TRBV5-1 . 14 TGCGCCAGCAGCTTCCAGCCCTCCACAGATACGCAGTATTTT CASSFQPSTDTQYF
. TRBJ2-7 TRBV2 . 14 TGTGCCAGCAGCTCCGAAGTGACAGTCCCGACTTTCTGCTTC CASSSEVTVPTFCF
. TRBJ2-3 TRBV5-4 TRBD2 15 TGTGCCAGCAGCTCCTTAGCGGGGGGAAGAGATACGCAGTATTTT CASSSLAGGRDTQYF
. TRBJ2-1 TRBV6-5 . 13 TGTGCCAGCAGTAGGCAGCCTAACAATGAGCAGTTCTTC CASSRQPNNEQFF
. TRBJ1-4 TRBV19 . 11 TGTGCCAGTAGTCTTAATGAAAAACTGTTTTTT CASSLNEKLFF
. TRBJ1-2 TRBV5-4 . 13 TGTGCCAGCAGCCTGGAGACACTCTATGGCTACACCTTC CASSLETLYGYTF
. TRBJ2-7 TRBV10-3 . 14 TGTGCCATCAGTCAAGTATATTCTCCGCTCGAGCAGTACTTC CAISQVYSPLEQYF
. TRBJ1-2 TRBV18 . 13 TGTGCCAGCTCTCAAGCTCAGGGCGTCGGCTACACCTTC CASSQAQGVGYTF
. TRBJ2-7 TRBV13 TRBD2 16 TGTGCCAGCAGCTTAGATAGCGGGGGTTCCTCCTACGAGCAGTACTTC CASSLDSGGSSYEQYF
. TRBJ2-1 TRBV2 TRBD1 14 TGTGCCAGCAGGAGGGGGCTAGGAAACAATGAGCAGTTCTTC CASRRGLGNNEQFF
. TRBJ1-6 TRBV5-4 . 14 TGTGCCAGCAGCTTGGATCAGTATAATTCACCCCTCCACTTT CASSLDQYNSPLHF
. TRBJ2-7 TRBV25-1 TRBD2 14 TGTGCCAGCAGTCCCCTGGTGGGGGGGTGGGAGCAGTACTTC CASSPLVGGWEQYF
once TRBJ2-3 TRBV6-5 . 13 TGTGCCAGCAACCCGTCGGGGACAGATACGCAGTATTTT CASNPSGTDTQYF
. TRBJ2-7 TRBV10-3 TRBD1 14 TGTGCCATCAGGAAGGGACAGGGGGCGGAAGAGCAGTACTTC CAIRKGQGAEEQYF
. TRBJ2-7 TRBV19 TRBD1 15 TGTGCCAGTAGTACAGGGGGTACAGCTACTTACGAGCAGTACTTC CASSTGGTATYEQYF
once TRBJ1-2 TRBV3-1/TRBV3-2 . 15 TGTGCCAGCAGCCACTCCCCGGACGGAGTCTATGGCTACACCTTC CASSHSPDGVYGYTF
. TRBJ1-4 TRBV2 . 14 TGTGCCAGCAGTAGGTGGGGGATTAATGAAAAACTGTTTTTT CASSRWGINEKLFF
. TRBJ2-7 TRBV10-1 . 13 TGCGCCAGCAGCAGGCAGGGGACCTACGAGCAGTACTTC CASSRQGTYEQYF
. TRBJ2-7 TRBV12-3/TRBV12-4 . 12 TGTGCCAGCAGTTTGGGGGGGGCCGGGCAGTACTTC CASSLGGAGQYF
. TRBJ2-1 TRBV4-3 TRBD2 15 TGCGCCAGCAGCCAACGGCGGGGGGGCCACAATGAGCAGTTCTTC CASSQRRGGHNEQFF
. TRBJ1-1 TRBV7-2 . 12 TGTGCCAGCAGCTTAGGACACGTTGAAGCTTTCTTT CASSLGHVEAFF
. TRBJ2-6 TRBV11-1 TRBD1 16 TGTGCCAGCAGTCCCGGGACAGGGAACGGGGCCAACGTCCTGACTTTC CASSPGTGNGANVLTF
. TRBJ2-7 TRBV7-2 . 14 TGTGCCAGCAGCCCCCTTGGACAGAGCTACGAGCAGTACTTC CASSPLGQSYEQYF
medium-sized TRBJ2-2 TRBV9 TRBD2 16 TGTGCCAGCAGCGTAGCGGGAGGATCCGGAACCGGGGAGCTGTTTTTT CASSVAGGSGTGELFF
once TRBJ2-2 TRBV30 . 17 TGTGCCTGGAGTCCACTCCAGTTTAAGGGGGGAACCGGGGAGCTGTTTTTT CAWSPLQFKGGTGELFF